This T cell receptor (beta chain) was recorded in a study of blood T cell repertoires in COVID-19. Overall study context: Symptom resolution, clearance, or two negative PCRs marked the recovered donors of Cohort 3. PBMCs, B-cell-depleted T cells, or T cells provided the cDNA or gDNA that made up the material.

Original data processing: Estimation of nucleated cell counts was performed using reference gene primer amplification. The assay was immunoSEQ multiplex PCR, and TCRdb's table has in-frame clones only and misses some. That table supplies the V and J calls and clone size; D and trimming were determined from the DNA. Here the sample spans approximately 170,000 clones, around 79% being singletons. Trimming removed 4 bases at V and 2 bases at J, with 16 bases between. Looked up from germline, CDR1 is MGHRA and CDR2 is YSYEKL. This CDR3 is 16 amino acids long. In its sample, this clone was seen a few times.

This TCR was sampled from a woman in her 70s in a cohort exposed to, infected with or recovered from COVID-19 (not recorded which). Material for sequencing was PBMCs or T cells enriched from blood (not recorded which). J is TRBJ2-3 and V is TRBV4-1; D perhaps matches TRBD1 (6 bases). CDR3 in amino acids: CASSLSGADLTDTQYF. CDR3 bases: TGCGCCAGCAGCCTATCAGGGGCGGATCTCACAGATACGCAGTATTTT.